This is a list of T cell receptor beta chains from one sample in a study of cytomegalovirus exposure and HLA in healthy donors. The data were produced by immunoSEQ multiplex PCR, yet TCRdb's version contains in-frame clones alone and is incomplete. The sample has under 200,000 clones, approximately 96% seen once. Sequenced material: PBMCs. Every receptor here comes from a woman aged 18-29 years in good health and CMV-seronegative. CDR3s include the opening cysteine and the closing phenylalanine or tryptophan. Each record gives: clone size, V gene, J gene, D gene, CDR3 protein, CDR3 DNA. A D gene is named only where the DNA matches it firmly. Clone size is stated in some rows and not others, as once, few, many or a class when expanded.

size: .; V: TRBV11-2; J: TRBJ2-2; D: .; CDR3: CAWHRSQLVTGELFF; DNA: TGTGCCTGGCACCGCAGCCAGCTAGTAACCGGGGAGCTGTTTTTT
size: .; V: TRBV9; J: TRBJ2-2; D: TRBD2; CDR3: CASSVDGGAGTGELFF; DNA: TGTGCCAGCAGCGTAGACGGGGGGGCCGGCACCGGGGAGCTGTTTTTT
size: .; V: TRBV13; J: TRBJ2-5; D: TRBD1; CDR3: CASSTRTGVETQYF; DNA: TGTGCCAGCAGCACAAGAACAGGGGTGGAGACCCAGTACTTC
size: .; V: TRBV7-3; J: TRBJ2-5; D: .; CDR3: CASSFDRQETQYF; DNA: TGTGCCAGCAGCTTCGACAGGCAAGAGACCCAGTACTTC
size: once; V: TRBV9; J: TRBJ2-5; D: TRBD2; CDR3: CASSVRGGSETQYF; DNA: TGTGCCAGCAGCGTGCGGGGGGGCTCGGAGACCCAGTACTTC
size: .; V: TRBV4-3; J: TRBJ2-3; D: TRBD1; CDR3: CASSQATGGFGTDTQYF; DNA: TGCGCCAGCAGCCAGGCCACAGGGGGCTTCGGCACAGATACGCAGTATTTT
size: .; V: TRBV5-8; J: TRBJ2-3; D: TRBD2; CDR3: CASSSGLAGGRTDTQYF; DNA: TGTGCCAGCAGCTCGGGACTAGCGGGGGGGAGGACAGATACGCAGTATTTT
size: .; V: TRBV7-3; J: TRBJ2-7; D: TRBD2; CDR3: CASSLLWDKRGAHAPYF; DNA: TGTGCCAGCAGCTTACTATGGGATAAGCGGGGGGCCCATGCGCCGTACTTC
size: .; V: TRBV6-5; J: TRBJ2-1; D: .; CDR3: CASSHDWQTYNEQFF; DNA: TGTGCCAGCAGCCACGATTGGCAGACCTACAATGAGCAGTTCTTC
size: .; V: TRBV21-1; J: TRBJ1-2; D: .; CDR3: CASSPEKVAEGAYGYTF; DNA: .
size: .; V: TRBV27; J: TRBJ2-2; D: TRBD2; CDR3: CASGAPFSGGRTGELFF; DNA: TGTGCCAGCGGAGCCCCCTTCAGCGGGGGGAGAACCGGGGAGCTGTTTTTT
size: .; V: TRBV7-6; J: TRBJ1-5; D: .; CDR3: CASSLAVRQRLSIPQHF; DNA: TGTGCCAGCAGCTTAGCGGTAAGACAGCGTCTCAGTATTCCCCAGCATTTT
size: .; V: TRBV16; J: TRBJ1-5; D: .; CDR3: CASSQYRNQPQHF; DNA: TGTGCCAGCAGCCAATACAGAAATCAGCCCCAGCATTTT
size: .; V: TRBV5-4; J: TRBJ2-3; D: TRBD2; CDR3: CASSKPGLAGSTDTQYF; DNA: TGTGCCAGCAGCAAGCCGGGACTAGCGGGATCCACAGATACGCAGTATTTT
size: once; V: TRBV7-9; J: TRBJ1-5; D: TRBD1; CDR3: CASSSGTAYQPQHF; DNA: TGTGCCAGCAGCTCCGGGACAGCCTATCAGCCCCAGCATTTT
size: .; V: TRBV7-2; J: TRBJ1-1; D: .; CDR3: CASSFDRTYTEAFF; DNA: TGTGCCAGCAGCTTCGACAGGACCTACACTGAAGCTTTCTTT
size: once; V: TRBV30; J: TRBJ2-2; D: TRBD2; CDR3: CAWSLRGLAGELFF; DNA: TGTGCCTGGAGTTTGCGGGGGTTGGCCGGGGAGCTGTTTTTT
size: .; V: TRBV11-2; J: TRBJ2-5; D: .; CDR3: CASSLGLAQETQYF; DNA: TGTGCCAGCAGCTTGGGACTCGCGCAAGAGACCCAGTACTTC
size: .; V: TRBV19; J: TRBJ2-3; D: TRBD1; CDR3: CASSIARDRLWVTTDTQYF; DNA: TGTGCCAGTAGTATAGCCCGGGACAGGTTATGGGTGACCACAGATACGCAGTATTTT
size: .; V: TRBV6-5; J: TRBJ1-2; D: TRBD1; CDR3: CASSRGQGARGYTF; DNA: TGTGCCAGCAGCCGCGGACAGGGGGCAAGAGGCTACACCTTC